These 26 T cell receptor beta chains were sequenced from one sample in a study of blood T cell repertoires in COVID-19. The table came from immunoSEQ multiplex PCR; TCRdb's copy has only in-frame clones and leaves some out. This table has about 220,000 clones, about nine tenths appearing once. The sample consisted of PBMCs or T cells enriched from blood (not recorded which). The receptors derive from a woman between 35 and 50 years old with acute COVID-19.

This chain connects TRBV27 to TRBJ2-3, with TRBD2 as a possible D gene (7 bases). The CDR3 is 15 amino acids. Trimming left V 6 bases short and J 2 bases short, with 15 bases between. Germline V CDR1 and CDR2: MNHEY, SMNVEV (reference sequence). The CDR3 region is CASSFGGGATDTQYF. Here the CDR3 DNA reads TGTGCCAGCAGCTTTGGAGGGGGGGCCACAGATACGCAGTATTTT.

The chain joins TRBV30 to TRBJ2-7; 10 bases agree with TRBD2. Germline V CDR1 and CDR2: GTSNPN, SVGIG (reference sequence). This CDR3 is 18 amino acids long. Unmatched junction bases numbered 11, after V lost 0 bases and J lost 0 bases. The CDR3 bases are TGTGCCTGGAGTGTAGGTATTAGCGGGGGGACGAGCTCCTACGAGCAGTACGTC. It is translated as CAWSVGISGGTSSYEQYV.

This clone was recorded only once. The CDR3 DNA follows: TGTGCCAGCAGCTTAGCGTCCATCACAGGGTCCACTGAAGCTTTCTTT. It specifies CASSLASITGSTEAFF. The chain carries TRBV7-9 and TRBJ1-1; D may be TRBD1 (6 bases). Between the trimmed V and J ends, which lost 0 bases and 4 bases, there was a span of 15 bases. The CDR3 contains 16 residues. CDR1 and CDR2 (germline): SEHNR, FQNEAQ (reference sequence).

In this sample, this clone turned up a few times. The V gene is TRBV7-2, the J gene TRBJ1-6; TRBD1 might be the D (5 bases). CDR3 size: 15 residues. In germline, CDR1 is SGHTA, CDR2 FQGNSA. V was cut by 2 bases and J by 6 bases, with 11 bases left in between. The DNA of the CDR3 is TGTGCCAGCAGCTTAAGGGGTGGCCGTAATTCACCCCTCCACTTT. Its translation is CASSLRGGRNSPLHF.

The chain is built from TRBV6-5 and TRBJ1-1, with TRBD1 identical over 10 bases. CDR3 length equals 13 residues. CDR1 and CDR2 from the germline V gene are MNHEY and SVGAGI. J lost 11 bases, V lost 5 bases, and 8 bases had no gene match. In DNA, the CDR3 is TGTGCCAGCAGTAGCCCCGGGACAGGGGTTGCTTTCTTT. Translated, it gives CASSSPGTGVAFF.

CDR3 protein: CASSQPRTGGIKLFF. DNA of the CDR3: TGTGCCAGCAGCCAACCTCGGACAGGGGGGATAAAACTGTTTTTT. The J gene is TRBJ1-4, the V gene TRBV3-1 (or the pseudogene TRBV3-2); TRBD1 matches 10 bases. The CDR3 loop spans 15 amino acids. Germline CDR1 reads LGHDT; CDR2 reads YNNKEL (reference sequence). Unmatched junction bases numbered 7, after V lost 2 bases and J lost 10 bases.

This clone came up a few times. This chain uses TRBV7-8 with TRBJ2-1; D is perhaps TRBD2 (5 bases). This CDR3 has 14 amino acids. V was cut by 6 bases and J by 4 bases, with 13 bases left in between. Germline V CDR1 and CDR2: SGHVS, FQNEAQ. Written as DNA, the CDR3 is TGTGCCAGCAGGGGCGCGGACTTTTACAATGAGCAGTTCTTC. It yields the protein CASRGADFYNEQFF.

The CDR3 DNA follows: TGTGCCAGCAGTGAATTTAGTACAGTGAACACTGAAGCTTTCTTT. Residues: CASSEFSTVNTEAFF. This chain links TRBV2 with TRBJ1-1; D ambiguous. Germline CDR1 is SNHLY and CDR2 is FYNNEI. The CDR3 length is 15 residues. The V end lost 2 bases, the J end lost 0 bases, and 10 bases lay between the germline ends.

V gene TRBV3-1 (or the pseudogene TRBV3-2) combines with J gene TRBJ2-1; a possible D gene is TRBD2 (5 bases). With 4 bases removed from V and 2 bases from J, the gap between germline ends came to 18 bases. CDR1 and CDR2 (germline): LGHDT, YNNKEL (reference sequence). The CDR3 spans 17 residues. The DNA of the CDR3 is TGTGCCAGCAGCCCCGGGGATTCTCGTTCACCCTACAATGAGCAGTTCTTC. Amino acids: CASSPGDSRSPYNEQFF.

CDR3 sequence: CASSRTDAEAFF. DNA of the CDR3: TGTGCCAGCAGCCGTACAGACGCTGAAGCTTTCTTT. The chain is built from TRBV5-4 and TRBJ1-1; D unclear. Trimming took 4 bases from V and 6 from J, leaving 10 bases between them. CDR1 and CDR2 (germline): SGHNT, YYREEE (reference sequence). The CDR3 length is 12 residues.

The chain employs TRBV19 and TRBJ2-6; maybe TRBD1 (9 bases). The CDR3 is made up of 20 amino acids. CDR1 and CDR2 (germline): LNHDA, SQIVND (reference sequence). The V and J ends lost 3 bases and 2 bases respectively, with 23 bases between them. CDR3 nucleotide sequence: TGTGCCAGTAGTATGGGACAGGGACTAGGGAGAGATGCTGGGGCCAACGTCCTGACTTTC. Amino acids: CASSMGQGLGRDAGANVLTF.

In DNA form, the CDR3 reads TGTGCCAGCAGCCTAGGACAGGGGTGGTTACCCCTCCACTTT. Translated, it gives CASSLGQGWLPLHF. The chain links TRBV27 to TRBJ1-6; 9 bases are shared with TRBD1. CDR1 is MNHEY, CDR2 SMNVEV, per germline (reference sequence). Losses at the gene ends were 6 bases for V and 12 bases for J; bases not matched to a gene: 9. The CDR3 totals 14 residues.

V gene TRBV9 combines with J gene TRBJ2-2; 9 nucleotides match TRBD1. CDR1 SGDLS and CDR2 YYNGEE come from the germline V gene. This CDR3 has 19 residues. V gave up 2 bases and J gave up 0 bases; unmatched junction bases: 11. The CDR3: CASSVNRGQRQPNTGELFF. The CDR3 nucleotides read TGTGCCAGCAGCGTGAACAGGGGGCAAAGGCAGCCGAACACCGGGGAGCTGTTTTTT.

The CDR3 nucleotides are TGTGCCAGTAGTATTGCCACAGGCCAAGAGACCCAGTACTTC. It is translated as CASSIATGQETQYF. This chain uses TRBV19 with TRBJ2-5, with D maybe TRBD1 (5 bases). The CDR3 is made up of 14 amino acids. The germline gives CDR1 LNHDA, CDR2 SQIVND (reference sequence). With 3 bases removed from V and 1 base from J, the gap between germline ends came to 9 bases.

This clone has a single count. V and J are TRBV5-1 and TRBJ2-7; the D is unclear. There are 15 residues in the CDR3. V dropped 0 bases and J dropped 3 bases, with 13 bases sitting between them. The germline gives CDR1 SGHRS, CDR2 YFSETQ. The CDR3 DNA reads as TGCGCCAGCAGCTTGGTAGTGGGCTCCCTCTACGAGCAGTACTTC. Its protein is CASSLVVGSLYEQYF.

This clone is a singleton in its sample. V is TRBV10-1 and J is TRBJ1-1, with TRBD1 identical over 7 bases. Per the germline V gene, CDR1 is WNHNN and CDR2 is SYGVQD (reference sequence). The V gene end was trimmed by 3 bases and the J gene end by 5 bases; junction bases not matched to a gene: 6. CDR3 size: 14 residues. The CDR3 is CASSDLQGGTEAFF. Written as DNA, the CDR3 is TGCGCCAGCAGTGACCTCCAGGGGGGTACTGAAGCTTTCTTT.

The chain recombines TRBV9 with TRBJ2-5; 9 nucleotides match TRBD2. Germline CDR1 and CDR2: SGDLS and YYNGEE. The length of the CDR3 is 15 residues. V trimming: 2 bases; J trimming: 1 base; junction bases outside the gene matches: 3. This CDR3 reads CASSVGLATQETQYF. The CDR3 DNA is TGTGCCAGCAGCGTCGGACTAGCGACCCAAGAGACCCAGTACTTC.

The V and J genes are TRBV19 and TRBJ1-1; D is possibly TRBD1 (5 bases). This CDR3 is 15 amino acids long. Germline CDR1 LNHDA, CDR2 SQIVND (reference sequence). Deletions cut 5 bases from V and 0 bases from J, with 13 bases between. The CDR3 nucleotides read TGTGCCAGTAGTTTTCGGACGGACATGAACACTGAAGCTTTCTTT. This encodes CASSFRTDMNTEAFF. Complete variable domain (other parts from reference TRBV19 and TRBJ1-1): DGGITQSPKYLFRKEGQNVTLSCEQNLNHDAMYWYRQDPGQGLRLIYYSQIVNDFQKGDIAEGYSVSREKKESFPLTVTSAQKNPTAFYLCASSFRTDMNTEAFFGQGTRLTVV.

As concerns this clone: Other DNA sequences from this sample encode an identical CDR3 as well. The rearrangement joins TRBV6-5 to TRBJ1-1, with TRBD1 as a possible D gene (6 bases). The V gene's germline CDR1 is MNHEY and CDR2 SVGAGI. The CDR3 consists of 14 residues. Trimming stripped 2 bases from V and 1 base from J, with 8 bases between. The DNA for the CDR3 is TGTGCCAGCAGTTACAGAGGGGGGAACACTGAAGCTTTCTTT. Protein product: CASSYRGGNTEAFF.

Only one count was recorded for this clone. Written as DNA, the CDR3 is TGTGCCAGCAGTTATTGGGGGGATGAAGCTTTCTTT. Protein product: CASSYWGDEAFF. The rearrangement joins TRBV6-6 to TRBJ1-1, with D possibly TRBD1 on 5 matching bases. Germline assignment: CDR1 MNHNY and CDR2 SVGAGI (reference sequence). The germline V and J ends were trimmed by 3 bases and 7 bases, with 9 bases remaining between them. This CDR3 region has 12 residues.

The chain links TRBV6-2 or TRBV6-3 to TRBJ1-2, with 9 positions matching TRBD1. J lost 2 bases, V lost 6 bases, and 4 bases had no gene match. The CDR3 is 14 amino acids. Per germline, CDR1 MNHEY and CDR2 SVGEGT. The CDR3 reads CASRPTGGNYGYTF. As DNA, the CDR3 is TGTGCCAGCAGACCTACAGGGGGCAACTATGGCTACACCTTC.

The CDR3 loop reads CASSRLRGEPQHF. The CDR3 bases are TGTGCCAGCAGTCGGTTACGGGGTGAGCCCCAGCATTTT. The rearrangement joins TRBV6-5 to TRBJ1-5, with D unresolved. The germline V gene has CDR1 MNHEY and CDR2 SVGAGI. Trimming left V 5 bases short and J 8 bases short, with 13 bases between. This CDR3 is 13 amino acids long.

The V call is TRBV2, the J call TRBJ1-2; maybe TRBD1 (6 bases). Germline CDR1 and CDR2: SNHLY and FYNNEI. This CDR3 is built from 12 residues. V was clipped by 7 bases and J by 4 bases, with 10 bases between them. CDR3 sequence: CASMADSYGYTF. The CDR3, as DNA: TGTGCCAGCATGGCGGACAGCTATGGCTACACCTTC.

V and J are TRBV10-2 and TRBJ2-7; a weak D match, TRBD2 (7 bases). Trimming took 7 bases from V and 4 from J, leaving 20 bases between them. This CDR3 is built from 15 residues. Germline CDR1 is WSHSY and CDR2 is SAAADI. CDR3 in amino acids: CASTARGGAEYEQYV. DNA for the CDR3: TGCGCCAGCACCGCTCGAGGGGGGGCCGAATACGAGCAGTACGTC.

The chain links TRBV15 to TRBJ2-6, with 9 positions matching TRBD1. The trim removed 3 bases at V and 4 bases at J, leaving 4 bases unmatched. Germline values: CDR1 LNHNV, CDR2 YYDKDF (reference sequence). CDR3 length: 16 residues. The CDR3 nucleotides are TGTGCCACCAGCAGTCTACAGGGGGCGGGGGCCAACGTCCTGACTTTC. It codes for CATSSLQGAGANVLTF.

DNA for the CDR3: TGTGCCAGTACCGTAACAGGGGTGGGTTACAATGAGCAGTTCTTC. It translates to CASTVTGVGYNEQFF. This chain uses TRBV19 with TRBJ2-1, with 7 bases that match TRBD1. Unmatched junction bases numbered 10, after V lost 7 bases and J lost 4 bases. CDR1 is LNHDA and CDR2 is SQIVND in the germline V gene (reference sequence). The CDR3 contains 15 residues.